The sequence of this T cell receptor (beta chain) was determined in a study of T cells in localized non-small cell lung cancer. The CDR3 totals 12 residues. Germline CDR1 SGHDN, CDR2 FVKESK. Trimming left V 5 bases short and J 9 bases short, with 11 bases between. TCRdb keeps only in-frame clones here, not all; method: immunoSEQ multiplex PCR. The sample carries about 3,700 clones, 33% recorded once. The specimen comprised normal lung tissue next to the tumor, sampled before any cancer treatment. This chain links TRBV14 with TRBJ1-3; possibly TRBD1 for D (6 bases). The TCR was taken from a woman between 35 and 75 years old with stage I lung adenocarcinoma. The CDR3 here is CASSLKGGTIYF. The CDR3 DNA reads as TGTGCCAGCAGCTTAAAAGGGGGCACCATATATTTT. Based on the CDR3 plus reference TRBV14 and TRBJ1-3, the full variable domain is EAGVTQFPSHSVIEKGQTVTLRCDPISGHDNLYWYRRVMGKEIKFLLHFVKESKQDESGMPNNRFLAERTGGTYSTLKVQPAELEDSGVYFCASSLKGGTIYFGEGSWLTVV.